The 13 T cell receptor beta chains given below trace back to one sample, sequenced in a study of T-cell reconstitution after alpha-beta-depleted transplantation in children. Unique molecular identifiers were used to barcode this TCRbeta library. TCRdb reanalysed the PCR reads using MiXCR and keeps one entry per CDR3 protein. The table includes 500,000 to 600,000 distinct CDR3 sequences, 30% to 35% detected once. This specimen consisted of PBMCs from the stem cell graft donor, obtained from the stem cell graft. The receptor source for this set is a human donor who donated a stem cell graft to a child with aplastic anemia.

The chain's CDR3 is CASSQEKTPSYEQYF. Here the CDR3 DNA reads TGTGCCAGCAGCCAAGAAAAGACACCTTCCTACGAGCAGTACTTC. The V and J genes are TRBV4-2 and TRBJ2-7; D not resolved. This CDR3 contains 15 residues. Germline CDR1 LGHNA, CDR2 YNFKEQ. V shed 0 bases and J shed 1 base, with 10 bases lying between them.

A few counts support this clonotype. The genes are TRBV21-1 and TRBJ2-7. TRBV21-1 is termed a pseudogene. This CDR3 comprises 10 residues. The CDR3 protein is CASSIVEQYF. The CDR3 nucleotides read TGTGCCAGCAGCATCGTCGAGCAGTACTTC.

The rearrangement links TRBV28 to TRBJ2-6; D gene ambiguous. The CDR3 totals 16 residues. CDR1 and CDR2 (germline): MDHEN, SYDVKM. The V and J ends lost 5 bases and 0 bases respectively, with 11 bases between them. The CDR3 DNA is TGTGCCAGCAGTCCCCTTCTAGTCTCTGGGGCCAACGTCCTGACTTTC. It specifies CASSPLLVSGANVLTF.

This clonotype showed up just a few times. J is TRBJ1-1 and V is TRBV6-5; a possible D gene is TRBD1 (5 bases). Germline V gene lookup returns CDR1 MNHEY and CDR2 SVGAGI. This CDR3 has 14 residues. V was shortened by 2 bases and J by 1 base, with 8 bases between the two germline ends. Here the CDR3 DNA reads TGTGCCAGCAGTTACGGGGCAGAGAACACTGAAGCTTTCTTT. Its translation is CASSYGAENTEAFF.

This clonotype was counted at least ten times. The chain combines TRBV20-1 with TRBJ2-3; the match to TRBD2 covers 10 bases. CDR1 DFQATT and CDR2 SNEGSKA come from the germline V gene (reference sequence). J lost 3 bases, V lost 6 bases, and 9 bases had no gene match. CDR3 length: 15 amino acids. CDR3 sequence reads: CSAQPLAGGTDTQYF. The CDR3 DNA sequence: TGCAGTGCCCAACCCTTAGCGGGAGGAACAGATACGCAGTATTTT.

The rearrangement uses TRBV29-1 and TRBJ2-7; D is perhaps TRBD2 (6 bases). CDR1 SQVTM and CDR2 ANQGSEA come from the germline V gene. This CDR3 comprises 14 residues. V was pared by 6 bases and J by 0 bases, with 15 bases between. The CDR3 loop reads CSVEIAVHSYEQYF. The CDR3 DNA reads as TGCAGCGTCGAAATAGCGGTACACTCCTACGAGCAGTACTTC.

The rearrangement uses TRBV2 and TRBJ1-1, with 8 bases identical to TRBD1. The CDR3 spans 16 residues. Trimming cost V 6 bases and J 5 bases; bases outside gene matches: 14. The V gene's germline CDR1 is SNHLY and CDR2 FYNNEI. The CDR3 protein is CASRKTTGDIRTEAFF. In nucleotides, the CDR3 is TGTGCCAGCAGGAAGACGACAGGGGATATTCGGACTGAAGCTTTCTTT.

J is TRBJ2-5 and V is TRBV20-1, with TRBD2 matching 10 bases. The trim removed 0 bases at V and 4 bases at J, leaving 2 bases unmatched. This CDR3 region has 14 residues. Looked up from germline, CDR1 is DFQATT and CDR2 is SNEGSKA (reference sequence). The CDR3 reads CSARDRLAGETQYF. As DNA, the CDR3 is TGCAGTGCTAGAGACCGACTAGCGGGAGAGACCCAGTACTTC.

The chain has TRBV7-2 and TRBJ2-1, with D possibly called TRBD1 or TRBD2 (5 bases each). From germline, CDR1 is SGHTA and CDR2 FQGNSA. Trimming removed 5 bases at V and 9 bases at J, with 20 bases between. The CDR3 is 15 residues long. This chain's CDR3 is CASSLGRSNVGEQFF. CDR3 in DNA: TGTGCCAGCAGCCTGGGACGGAGCAATGTGGGTGAGCAGTTCTTC.

This chain connects TRBV11-3 to TRBJ2-5; TRBD2 might be the D (6 bases). CDR3 length equals 14 residues. The V gene lost 6 bases and the J gene lost 5 bases, with 16 bases spanning the gap. Germline values: CDR1 SGHNT, CDR2 YENEEA. Written as DNA, the CDR3 is TGTGCCAGCAGGAGTAAACCGGAGGGGGAGACCCAGTACTTC. It translates to CASRSKPEGETQYF.

The chain combines TRBV27 with TRBJ1-1; 9 bases are a match to TRBD1. There are 13 residues in the CDR3. Germline loops: CDR1 MNHEY, CDR2 SMNVEV (reference sequence). V lost 5 bases, J lost 10 bases, and 8 bases stayed unmatched. The CDR3 coding sequence is TGTGCCAGCAGTCCCGCACAGGGGGCGCGAGCTTTCTTT. Translated: CASSPAQGARAFF.

V usage is TRBV7-2 and J usage is TRBJ1-1, with no clear D. The CDR3 is 11 amino acids. Trimming shortened V by 2 bases and J by 7 bases, and 5 bases separated the two germline ends. CDR1 and CDR2 (germline): SGHTA, FQGNSA. In nucleotides, the CDR3 is TGTGCCAGCAGCTTAAAGGTTGAAGCTTTCTTT. Protein sequence: CASSLKVEAFF.

The chain employs TRBV5-6 and TRBJ2-7; D gene ambiguous. CDR1 is SGHDT and CDR2 is YYEEEE in the germline V gene. Trimming stripped 3 bases from V and 6 bases from J, with 13 bases between. CDR3 length equals 13 residues. The CDR3 loop is CASSSRSRTEQYF. The CDR3 DNA is TGTGCCAGCAGCTCCCGTTCGAGAACCGAGCAGTACTTC.